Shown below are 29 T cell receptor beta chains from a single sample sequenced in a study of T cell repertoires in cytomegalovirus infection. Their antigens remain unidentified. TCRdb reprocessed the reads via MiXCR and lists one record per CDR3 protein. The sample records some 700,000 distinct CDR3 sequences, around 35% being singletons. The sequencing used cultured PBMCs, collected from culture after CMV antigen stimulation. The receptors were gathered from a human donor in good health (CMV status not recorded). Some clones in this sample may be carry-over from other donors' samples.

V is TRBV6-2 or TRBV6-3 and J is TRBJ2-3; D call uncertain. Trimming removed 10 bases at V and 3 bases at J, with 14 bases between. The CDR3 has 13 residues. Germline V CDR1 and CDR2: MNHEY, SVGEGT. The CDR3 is CATSAPITDTQYF. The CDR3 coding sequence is TGTGCCACCTCCGCACCGATAACAGATACGCAGTATTTT.

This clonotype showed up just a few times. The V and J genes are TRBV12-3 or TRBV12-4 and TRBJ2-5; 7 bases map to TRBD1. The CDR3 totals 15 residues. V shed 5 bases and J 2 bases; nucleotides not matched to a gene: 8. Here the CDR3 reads CASSPAGTAQETQYF. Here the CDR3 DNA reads TGTGCCAGCAGTCCAGCAGGGACAGCACAAGAGACCCAGTACTTC.

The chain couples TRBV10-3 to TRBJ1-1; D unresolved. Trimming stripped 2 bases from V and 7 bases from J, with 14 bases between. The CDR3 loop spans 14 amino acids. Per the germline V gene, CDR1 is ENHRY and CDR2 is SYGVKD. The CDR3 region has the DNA TGTGCCATCAGTGAGACTCTCGAAAGGGATGAAGCTTTCTTT. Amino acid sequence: CAISETLERDEAFF.

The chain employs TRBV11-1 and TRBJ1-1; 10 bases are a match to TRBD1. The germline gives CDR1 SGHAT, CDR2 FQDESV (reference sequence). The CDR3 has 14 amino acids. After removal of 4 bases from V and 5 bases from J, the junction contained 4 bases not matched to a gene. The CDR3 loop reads CASSWDRGRTEAFF. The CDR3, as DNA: TGTGCCAGCAGCTGGGACAGGGGAAGGACTGAAGCTTTCTTT. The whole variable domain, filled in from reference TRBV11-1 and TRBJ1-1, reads EAEVAQSPRYKITEKSQAVAFWCDPISGHATLYWYRQILGQGPELLVQFQDESVVDDSQLPKDRFSAERLKGVDSTLKIQPAELGDSAMYLCASSWDRGRTEAFFGQGTRLTVV.

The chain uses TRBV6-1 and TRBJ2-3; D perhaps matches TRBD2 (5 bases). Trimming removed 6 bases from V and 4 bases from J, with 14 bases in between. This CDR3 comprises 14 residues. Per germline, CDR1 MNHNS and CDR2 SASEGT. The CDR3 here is CASSPPRDPDTQYF. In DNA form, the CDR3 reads TGTGCCAGCAGCCCCCCACGGGATCCAGATACGCAGTATTTT.

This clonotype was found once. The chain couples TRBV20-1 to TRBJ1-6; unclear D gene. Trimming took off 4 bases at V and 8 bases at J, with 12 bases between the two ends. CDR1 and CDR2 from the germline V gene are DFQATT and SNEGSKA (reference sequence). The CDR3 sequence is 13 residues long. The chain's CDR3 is CSAKARSHSPLHF. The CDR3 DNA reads TGCAGTGCTAAGGCGCGTTCTCATTCACCCCTCCACTTT.

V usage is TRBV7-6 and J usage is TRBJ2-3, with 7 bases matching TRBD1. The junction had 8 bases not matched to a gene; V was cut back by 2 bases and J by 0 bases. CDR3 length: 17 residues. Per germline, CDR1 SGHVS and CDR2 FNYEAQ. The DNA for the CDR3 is TGTGCCAGCAGCTTAAACCCAGGGGGTATAAGCACAGATACGCAGTATTTT. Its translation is CASSLNPGGISTDTQYF.

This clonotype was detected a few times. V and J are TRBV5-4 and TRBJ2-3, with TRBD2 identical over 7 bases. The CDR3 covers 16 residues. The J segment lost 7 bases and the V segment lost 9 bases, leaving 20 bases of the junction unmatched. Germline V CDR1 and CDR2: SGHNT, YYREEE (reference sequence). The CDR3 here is CATRRLGVDGGNTQYF. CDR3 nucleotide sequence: TGTGCCACCCGCAGACTGGGGGTCGACGGGGGGAATACGCAGTATTTT.

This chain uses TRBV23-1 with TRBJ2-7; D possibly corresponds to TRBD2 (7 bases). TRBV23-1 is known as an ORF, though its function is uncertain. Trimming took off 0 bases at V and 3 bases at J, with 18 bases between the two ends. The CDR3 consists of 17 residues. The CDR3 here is CASSQSGGQITGYEQYF. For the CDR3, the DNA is TGCGCCAGCAGTCAATCGGGGGGGCAGATAACGGGCTACGAGCAGTACTTC.

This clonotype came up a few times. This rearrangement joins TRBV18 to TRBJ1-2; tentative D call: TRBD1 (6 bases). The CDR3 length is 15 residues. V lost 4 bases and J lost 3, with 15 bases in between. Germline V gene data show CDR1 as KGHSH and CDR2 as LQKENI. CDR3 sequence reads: CASSQDSPHYYGYTF. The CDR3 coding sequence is TGTGCCAGCTCACAGGACAGCCCCCACTACTATGGCTACACCTTC.

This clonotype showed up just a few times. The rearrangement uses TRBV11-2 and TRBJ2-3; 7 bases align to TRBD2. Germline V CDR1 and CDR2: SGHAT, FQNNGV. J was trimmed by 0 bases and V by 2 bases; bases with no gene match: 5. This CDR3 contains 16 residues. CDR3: CASSLWAGASTDTQYF. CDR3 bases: TGTGCCAGCAGCTTATGGGCGGGAGCGAGCACAGATACGCAGTATTTT. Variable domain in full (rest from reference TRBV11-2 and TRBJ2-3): EAGVAQSPRYKIIEKRQSVAFWCNPISGHATLYWYQQILGQGPKLLIQFQNNGVVDDSQLPKDRFSAERLKGVDSTLKIQPAKLEDSAVYLCASSLWAGASTDTQYFGPGTRLTVL.

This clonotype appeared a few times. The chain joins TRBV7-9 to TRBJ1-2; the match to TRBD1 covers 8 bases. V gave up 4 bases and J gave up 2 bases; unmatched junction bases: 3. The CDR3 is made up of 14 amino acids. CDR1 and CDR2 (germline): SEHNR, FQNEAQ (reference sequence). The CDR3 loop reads CASSSWTGNYGYTF. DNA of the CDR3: TGTGCCAGCAGCTCCTGGACAGGGAACTATGGCTACACCTTC.

CDR3 in amino acids: CSANRGSQETQYF. DNA for the CDR3: TGCAGTGCCAACAGGGGGTCCCAAGAGACCCAGTACTTC. V and J are TRBV20-1 and TRBJ2-5, with 8 nucleotides matching TRBD1. The CDR3 extends over 13 amino acids. The germline V gene encodes CDR1 DFQATT and CDR2 SNEGSKA (reference sequence). After removal of 6 bases from V and 1 base from J, the junction contained 4 bases not matched to a gene.

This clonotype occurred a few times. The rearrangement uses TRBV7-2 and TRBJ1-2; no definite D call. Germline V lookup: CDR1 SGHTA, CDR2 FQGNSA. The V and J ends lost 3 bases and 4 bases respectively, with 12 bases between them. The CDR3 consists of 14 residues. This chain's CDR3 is CASSFRDTSYGYTF. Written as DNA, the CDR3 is TGTGCCAGCAGCTTTCGTGACACCAGCTATGGCTACACCTTC.

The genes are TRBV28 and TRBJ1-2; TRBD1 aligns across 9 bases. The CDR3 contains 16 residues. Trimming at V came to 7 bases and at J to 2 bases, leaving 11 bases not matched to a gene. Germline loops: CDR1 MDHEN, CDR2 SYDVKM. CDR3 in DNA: TGTGCCAGCACCAAAAGGACAGGGGTGAAAAACTATGGCTACACCTTC. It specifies CASTKRTGVKNYGYTF.

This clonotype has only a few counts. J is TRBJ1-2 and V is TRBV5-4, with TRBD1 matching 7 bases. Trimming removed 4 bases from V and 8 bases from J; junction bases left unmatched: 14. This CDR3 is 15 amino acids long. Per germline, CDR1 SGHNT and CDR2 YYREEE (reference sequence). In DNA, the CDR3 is TGTGCCAGCAGCCCGCGGGCCGGGACAGCCGAGGGCTACACCTTC. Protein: CASSPRAGTAEGYTF.

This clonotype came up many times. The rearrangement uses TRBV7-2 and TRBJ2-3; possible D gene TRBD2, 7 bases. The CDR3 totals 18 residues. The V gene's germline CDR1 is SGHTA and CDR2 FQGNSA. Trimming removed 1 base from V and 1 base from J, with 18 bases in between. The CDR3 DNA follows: TGTGCCAGCAGCTTAGTGGGGGGGACAAAAACAGGCACAGATACGCAGTATTTT. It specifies CASSLVGGTKTGTDTQYF.

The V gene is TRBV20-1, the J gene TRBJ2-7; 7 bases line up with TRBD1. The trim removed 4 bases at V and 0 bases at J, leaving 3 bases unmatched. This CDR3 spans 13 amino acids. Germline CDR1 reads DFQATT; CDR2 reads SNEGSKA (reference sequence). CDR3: CSANAGGSYEQYF. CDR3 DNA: TGCAGTGCTAACGCAGGGGGCTCCTACGAGCAGTACTTC.

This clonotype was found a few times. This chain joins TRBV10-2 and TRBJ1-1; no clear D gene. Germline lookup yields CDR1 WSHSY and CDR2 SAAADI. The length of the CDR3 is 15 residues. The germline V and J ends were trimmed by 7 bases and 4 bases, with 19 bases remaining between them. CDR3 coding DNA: TGCGCCAGCACTCCTTACGCTTCGTCGGGCACTGAAGCTTTCTTT. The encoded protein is CASTPYASSGTEAFF.

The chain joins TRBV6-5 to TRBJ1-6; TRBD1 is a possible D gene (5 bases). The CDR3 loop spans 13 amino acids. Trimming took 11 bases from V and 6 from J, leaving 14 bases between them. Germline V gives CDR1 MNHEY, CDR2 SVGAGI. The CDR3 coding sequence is TGTGCCGGGGCCCGGGACGGTAATTCACCCCTCCACTTT. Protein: CAGARDGNSPLHF.

This CDR3 is CASSLLANTQYF. The CDR3 DNA sequence: TGTGCCAGCAGCTTACTAGCGAATACGCAGTATTTT. The V and J genes are TRBV5-4 and TRBJ2-3; 7 nucleotides agree with TRBD2. From germline, CDR1 is SGHNT and CDR2 YYREEE (reference sequence). V shed 2 bases, J shed 7 bases, and the junction held 1 base outside the gene matches. The CDR3 spans 12 residues.

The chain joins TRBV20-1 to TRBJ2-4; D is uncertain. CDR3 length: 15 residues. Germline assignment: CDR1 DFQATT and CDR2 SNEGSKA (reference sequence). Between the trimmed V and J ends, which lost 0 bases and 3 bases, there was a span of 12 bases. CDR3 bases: TGCAGTGCTAGAGATACCACACTGGGCAAAAACATTCAGTACTTC. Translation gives CSARDTTLGKNIQYF.

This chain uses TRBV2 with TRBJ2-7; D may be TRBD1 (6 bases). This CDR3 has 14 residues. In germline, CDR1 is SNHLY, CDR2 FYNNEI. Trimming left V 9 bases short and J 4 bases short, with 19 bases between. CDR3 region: CASQNQGFSYEQYF. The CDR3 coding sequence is TGTGCCAGTCAAAACCAGGGGTTTTCGTACGAGCAGTACTTC. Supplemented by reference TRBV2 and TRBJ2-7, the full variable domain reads EPEVTQTPSHQVTQMGQEVILRCVPISNHLYFYWYRQILGQKVEFLVSFYNNEISEKSEIFDDQFSVERPDGSNFTLKIRSTKLEDSAMYFCASQNQGFSYEQYFGPGTRLTVT.

The DNA for the CDR3 is TGTGCCAGCAGCCCAACAGGGACCGGCTGGGGCTACACCTTC. This encodes CASSPTGTGWGYTF. The gene calls are TRBV5-4 and TRBJ1-2; tentative D call: TRBD1 (6 bases). This CDR3 region has 14 residues. V was clipped by 4 bases and J by 8 bases, with 18 bases between them. CDR1 SGHNT and CDR2 YYREEE come from the germline V gene (reference sequence). Full variable domain (missing parts from reference TRBV5-4 and TRBJ1-2): ETGVTQSPTHLIKTRGQQVTLRCSSQSGHNTVSWYQQALGQGPQFIFQYYREEENGRGNFPPRFSGLQFPNYSSELNVNALELDDSALYLCASSPTGTGWGYTFGSGTRLTVV.

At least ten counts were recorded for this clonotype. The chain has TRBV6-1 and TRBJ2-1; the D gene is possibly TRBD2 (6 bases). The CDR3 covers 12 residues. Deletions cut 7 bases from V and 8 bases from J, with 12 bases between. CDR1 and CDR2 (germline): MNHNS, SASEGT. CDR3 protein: CASKEGTYEQFF. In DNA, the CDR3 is TGTGCCAGCAAAGAGGGGACTTATGAGCAGTTCTTC.

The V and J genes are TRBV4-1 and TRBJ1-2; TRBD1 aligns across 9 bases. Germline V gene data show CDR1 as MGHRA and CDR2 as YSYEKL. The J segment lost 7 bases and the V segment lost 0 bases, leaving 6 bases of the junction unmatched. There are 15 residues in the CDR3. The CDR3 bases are TGCGCCAGCAGCCAAGACTCAGGGACAGGGCTTGGCTACACCTTC. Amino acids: CASSQDSGTGLGYTF.

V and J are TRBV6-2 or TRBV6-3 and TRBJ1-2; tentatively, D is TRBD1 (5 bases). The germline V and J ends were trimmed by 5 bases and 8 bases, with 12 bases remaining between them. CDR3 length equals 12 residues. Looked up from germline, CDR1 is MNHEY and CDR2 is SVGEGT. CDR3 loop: CASSAQGWGYTF. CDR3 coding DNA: TGTGCCAGCAGTGCCCAGGGCTGGGGCTACACCTTC.

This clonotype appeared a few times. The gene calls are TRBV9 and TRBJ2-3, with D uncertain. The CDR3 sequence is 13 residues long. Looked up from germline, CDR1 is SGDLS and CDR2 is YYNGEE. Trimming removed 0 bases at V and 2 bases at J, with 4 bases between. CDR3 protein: CASSVVSTDTQYF. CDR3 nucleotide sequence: TGTGCCAGCAGCGTAGTCTCCACAGATACGCAGTATTTT.

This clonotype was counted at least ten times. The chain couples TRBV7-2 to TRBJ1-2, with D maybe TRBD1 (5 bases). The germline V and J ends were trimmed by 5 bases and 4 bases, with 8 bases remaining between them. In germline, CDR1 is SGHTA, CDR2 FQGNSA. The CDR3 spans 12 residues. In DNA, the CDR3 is TGTGCCAGCAGCAGACAGATCTATGGCTACACCTTC. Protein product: CASSRQIYGYTF.